The T cell receptor (beta chain) described here comes from a study of tumor-infiltrating lymphocytes in primary liver carcinoma. Study results and caveats: Whereas tumor region pairs overlapped more, tumor-adjacent and tumor-blood pairs overlapped less. Tumors and blood were compared for top-250-clone fraction, and tumors had the significantly higher value (p = 0.039).

Germline-derived CDR1 and CDR2 are SNHLY and FYNNEI. This CDR3 is built from 11 residues. On this clonotype itself: Its antigen is currently unknown. One junction end does not reproduce the germline sequence, and a read error may be involved.

Unsorted bulk tissue (roughly 19-31 mg) underwent RNA and DNA co-extraction. A primer matching the constant region was used to make TCR beta cDNA from 500 ng of total RNA. Three-round nested multiplex PCR performed with slightly modified ARM-PCR produced the TCR beta libraries. Primers for the first two PCR rounds were TRBV1-TRBV30 forward primers and a C-beta reverse primer (roughly 10 cycles per round). TCRdb passed the multiplex PCR reads through MiXCR, listing each CDR3 protein once. This sample has 100,000 to 150,000 distinct CDR3 sequences, with around 62% found just once. The receptor was derived from a woman aged 55 to 70 with primary liver carcinoma and hepatitis B virus infection. Sample: liver tumor tissue from sampling region 1. Subset meaning: tumor region T1, superior pole. This chain uses TRBV2 with TRBJ2-3; the D is unclear. CDR3 in DNA: TGTGACAGCAGGACGGTCTATACGCAGTATTTT. This translates into CDSRTVYTQYF.